This entry lists 17 T cell receptor beta chains sequenced from one sample in a study of blood T cell repertoires in COVID-19. Produced via immunoSEQ multiplex PCR; TCRdb's table is partial and in-frame only. The sample has approximately 300,000 clones; 80% to 90% are singletons. Sequenced sample: peripheral blood. These TCRs come from a woman aged 50 to 60 with COVID-19, enrolled during active disease.

The V gene is TRBV5-1, the J gene TRBJ2-3; 9 bases agree with TRBD2. V shed 4 bases, J shed 1 base, and the junction held 4 bases outside the gene matches. The CDR3 contains 15 residues. Germline-derived CDR1 and CDR2 are SGHRS and YFSETQ. The CDR3 here is CASSRLAAGTDTQYF. CDR3 DNA: TGCGCCAGCAGCAGACTAGCGGCGGGCACAGATACGCAGTATTTT.

The J gene is TRBJ2-2, the V gene TRBV6-2 or TRBV6-3, with TRBD1 matching 11 bases. J lost 4 bases, V lost 5 bases, and 3 bases had no gene match. Germline assignment: CDR1 MNHEY and CDR2 SVGEGT. CDR3 length: 15 amino acids. The CDR3 region has the DNA TGTGCCAGCAGTCGGGACAGGGGGTTCACCGGGGAGCTGTTTTTT. Protein sequence: CASSRDRGFTGELFF.

The gene calls are TRBV19 and TRBJ2-1; D remains ambiguous. V lost 2 bases, J lost 0 bases, and 14 bases lay in between. The CDR3 has 17 residues. Germline V lookup: CDR1 LNHDA, CDR2 SQIVND (reference sequence). The CDR3 nucleotides are TGTGCCAGTAGTATAATGGATAGGTTAGCCTCCTACAATGAGCAGTTCTTC. This sequence encodes CASSIMDRLASYNEQFF.

V is TRBV18 and J is TRBJ1-6; 10 bases are a match to TRBD1. Looked up from germline, CDR1 is KGHSH and CDR2 is LQKENI. CDR3 length: 15 residues. Germline trimming cut 6 bases from V and 10 bases from J; bases unmatched to any gene: 9. In DNA, the CDR3 is TGTGCCAGCTCGCGGACAGGGGGTTCGGGATCACCCCTCCACTTT. Protein sequence: CASSRTGGSGSPLHF.

This clone has just one count. The V gene is TRBV5-4, the J gene TRBJ2-7; a weak D match, TRBD2 (5 bases). This CDR3 region has 14 residues. Per the germline V gene, CDR1 is SGHNT and CDR2 is YYREEE (reference sequence). With 0 bases removed from V and 2 bases from J, the gap between germline ends came to 9 bases. The CDR3 sequence: CASSLAQRPYEQYF. CDR3 nucleotides: TGTGCCAGCAGCTTGGCCCAGCGGCCCTACGAGCAGTACTTC.

This sequence joins TRBV14 and TRBJ2-7; TRBD1 is a possible D gene (6 bases). In germline, CDR1 is SGHDN, CDR2 FVKESK. The CDR3 runs 13 residues. V lost 3 bases and J lost 5, with 11 bases in between. The DNA for the CDR3 is TGTGCCAGCAGCCAGACCACAGGGAACGAGCAGTACTTC. It specifies CASSQTTGNEQYF. The full variable domain, rest sourced from reference TRBV14 and TRBJ2-7, is EAGVTQFPSHSVIEKGQTVTLRCDPISGHDNLYWYRRVMGKEIKFLLHFVKESKQDESGMPNNRFLAERTGGTYSTLKVQPAELEDSGVYFCASSQTTGNEQYFGPGTRLTVT.

The chain carries TRBV10-3 and TRBJ1-1; TRBD1 matches at 8 bases. CDR1 is ENHRY and CDR2 is SYGVKD in the germline V gene. V trimming: 3 bases; J trimming: 0 bases; junction bases outside the gene matches: 3. There are 15 residues in the CDR3. CDR3 DNA: TGTGCCATCAGTGACGACAGGGGCTTGAACACTGAAGCTTTCTTT. Protein sequence: CAISDDRGLNTEAFF.

This sequence joins TRBV24-1 and TRBJ2-1, with 11 bases aligning to TRBD2. Germline assignment: CDR1 KGHDR and CDR2 SFDVKD. This CDR3 contains 16 residues. V lost 2 bases and J lost 7; bases outside the gene matches: 6. The CDR3 coding sequence is TGTGCCACCAGTGATTACACTAGCGGGAGTAGGAATGAGCAGTTCTTC. It is translated as CATSDYTSGSRNEQFF.

The V call is TRBV19, the J call TRBJ2-7; 9 nucleotides line up with TRBD1. This CDR3 spans 13 amino acids. Germline lookup yields CDR1 LNHDA and CDR2 SQIVND (reference sequence). V gave up 5 bases and J gave up 6 bases; unmatched junction bases: 5. CDR3 bases: TGTGCCAGTAGTCAGGACAGGGGTGGCGAGCAGTACTTC. It yields the protein CASSQDRGGEQYF.

This clone was recorded a few times. The rearrangement joins TRBV12-5 to TRBJ2-1; 8 bases fit TRBD2. CDR1 and CDR2 from the germline V gene are LGHNT and FRNRAP. This CDR3 region has 15 residues. Trimming cost V 6 bases and J 8 bases; bases outside gene matches: 12. The CDR3 bases are TGTGCTAGTGGATTAGGACTAGCCGCGCACTATGAGCAGTTCTTC. Its protein is CASGLGLAAHYEQFF. The variable domain in full, with the rest retrieved from reference TRBV12-5 and TRBJ2-1, is DARVTQTPRHKVTEMGQEVTMRCQPILGHNTVFWYRQTMMQGLELLAYFRNRAPLDDSGMPKDRFSAEMPDATLATLKIQPSEPRDSAVYFCASGLGLAAHYEQFFGPGTRLTVL.

The DNA of the CDR3 is TGTGCCAGCAGTAAGTGGAGGACAGGGAATCAGCCCCAGCATTTT. It specifies CASSKWRTGNQPQHF. The chain couples TRBV6-5 to TRBJ1-5; TRBD1 matches 8 bases. The CDR3 totals 15 residues. The V gene end was trimmed by 5 bases and the J gene end by 4 bases; junction bases not matched to a gene: 7. In germline, CDR1 is MNHEY, CDR2 SVGAGI.

This chain joins TRBV29-1 and TRBJ1-1; D not resolved. CDR3 size: 12 residues. Germline CDR1 reads SQVTM; CDR2 reads ANQGSEA. V lost 3 bases to trimming and J lost 0 bases, with 5 bases between them. This CDR3 is CSVDSMNTEAFF. The CDR3 DNA is TGCAGCGTTGATTCCATGAACACTGAAGCTTTCTTT.

This clone was observed a single time. The rearrangement uses TRBV18 and TRBJ1-1, with D maybe TRBD1 (6 bases). Germline-derived CDR1 and CDR2 are KGHSH and LQKENI. The CDR3 totals 15 residues. The V gene lost 6 bases and the J gene lost 5 bases, with 19 bases spanning the gap. For the CDR3, the DNA is TGTGCCAGCTCCCTAGGGGGTACGGGGAATACTGAAGCTTTCTTT. This gives the protein CASSLGGTGNTEAFF. The full variable domain, rest sourced from reference TRBV18 and TRBJ1-1, is NAGVMQNPRHLVRRRGQEARLRCSPMKGHSHVYWYRQLPEEGLKFMVYLQKENIIDESGMPKERFSAEFPKEGPSILRIQQVVRGDSAAYFCASSLGGTGNTEAFFGQGTRLTVV.

The V and J genes are TRBV4-3 and TRBJ2-2, with TRBD1 identical over 7 bases. The ends lost 1 base at V and 5 bases at J; junction bases unmatched: 7. The CDR3 has 16 residues. Germline CDR1 LGHNA, CDR2 YSLEER. In DNA, the CDR3 is TGCGCCAGCAGCCAAGTCCCCAGGGGGTCAACCGGGGAGCTGTTTTTT. As protein: CASSQVPRGSTGELFF.

The CDR3 loop reads CASSMGLADTGELFF. DNA for the CDR3: TGTGCCAGCAGCATGGGACTAGCTGACACCGGGGAGCTGTTTTTT. The rearrangement links TRBV7-2 to TRBJ2-2; 9 bases are shared with TRBD2. Germline V gene sequence: CDR1 SGHTA, CDR2 FQGNSA. V shed 5 bases and J 3 bases; nucleotides not matched to a gene: 4. The CDR3 runs 15 residues.

This rearrangement joins TRBV10-3 to TRBJ2-7; weak D call: TRBD1 (6 bases). Germline values: CDR1 ENHRY, CDR2 SYGVKD. This CDR3 has 11 residues. The V end was cut by 8 bases, the J end by 6 bases, with 11 bases between. CDR3 protein: CAIQGHSEQYF. CDR3 nucleotide sequence: TGTGCCATCCAGGGACATTCCGAGCAGTACTTC.

The gene calls are TRBV7-5 and TRBJ2-1; the DNA was not used to check the table's D call, TRBD2. TRBV7-5 is a pseudogene segment. This CDR3 is 20 amino acids long. The CDR3 region has the DNA TGTGTCAGAAGCTTCCTCCGACTCCAAAACGAGATCCCCCCCTACAATGAGCAGTTCTTC. Its protein product is CVRSFLRLQNEIPPYNEQFF.